These T cell receptor beta chains were read from a single sample in a study of beta chain features in type 1 diabetes. Here immunoSEQ multiplex PCR was the method, and the copy in TCRdb shows in-frame clones only, minus some. The sample records under 400,000 clones, 10% to 15% being singletons. Sequences were obtained from naive CD4+ T cells from blood. These receptors were taken from a man between 18 and 35 years old in good health. Each CDR3 is given with its conserved first and last residue. Fields, in order: V gene, J gene, clone size, D gene, CDR3 protein, CDR3 DNA. A D gene is named only where the DNA matches it firmly. Clone size is given for some rows only: seen once, a few or many times, or a class if the clone is expanded.

TRBV13	TRBJ2-7	-	TRBD1	CASSLPGQFYEQYF	TGTGCCAGCAGCTTACCGGGACAGTTCTACGAGCAGTACTTC
TRBV28	TRBJ1-2	few	TRBD1	CASWGQEDYGYTF	TGTGCCAGCTGGGGACAGGAAGACTATGGCTACACCTTC
TRBV7-6	TRBJ1-2	-	-	CASRTRTPDFYGYTF	TGTGCCAGCAGAACCCGGACACCTGATTTCTATGGCTACACCTTC
TRBV29-1	TRBJ2-7	few	TRBD2	CSVGTSGTGEQYF	TGCAGCGTTGGGACTAGCGGGACTGGGGAGCAGTACTTC
TRBV27	TRBJ2-1	few	TRBD1	CASSPRTTGNYNEQFF	TGTGCCAGCTCCCCCAGGACGACAGGGAATTACAATGAGCAGTTCTTC
TRBV7-2	TRBJ1-2	-	-	CASSLAGDYGYTF	TGTGCCAGCAGCTTAGCAGGGGACTATGGCTACACCTTC
TRBV5-1	TRBJ2-6	few	-	CASSFGGANVLTF	TGCGCCAGCAGCTTCGGTGGGGCCAACGTCCTGACTTTC
TRBV11-2	TRBJ2-3	few	TRBD2	CASSPRTSGGPTDTQYF	TGTGCCAGCAGCCCTCGGACTAGCGGGGGACCCACAGATACGCAGTATTTT
TRBV29-1	TRBJ2-3	-	TRBD1	CSARQGADTQYF	TGCAGCGCCCGACAGGGAGCAGATACGCAGTATTTT
TRBV7-2	TRBJ2-2	-	-	CASSFEFRSGELFF	TGTGCCAGCAGCTTTGAGTTTCGCTCCGGGGAGCTGTTTTTT
TRBV7-8	TRBJ2-3	few	-	CASSPKPTAPTDTQYF	TGTGCCAGCAGCCCAAAACCGACAGCTCCCACAGATACGCAGTATTTT
TRBV7-2	TRBJ2-2	-	-	CASSLDGQGGTGELFF	TGTGCCAGCAGCTTAGATGGGCAGGGGGGCACCGGGGAGCTGTTTTTT
TRBV7-2	TRBJ1-2	-	-	CASSPQGGDYGYTF	TGTGCCAGCAGTCCACAGGGTGGGGACTATGGCTACACCTTC
TRBV7-9	TRBJ1-2	-	-	CASSPGQGYTF	TGTGCCAGCAGCCCAGGGCAAGGCTACACCTTC
TRBV4-1	TRBJ2-7	-	TRBD1	CASSQPGTGGYEQYF	TGCGCCAGCAGCCAACCCGGGACAGGGGGCTACGAGCAGTACTTC
TRBV6-5	TRBJ2-7	few	TRBD1	CAIGTAAPSEQYF	TGTGCCATCGGGACAGCCGCACCGAGCGAGCAGTACTTC
TRBV18	TRBJ1-1	-	TRBD1	CASSPDRGPDTEAFF	TGTGCCAGCTCACCTGACAGGGGGCCGGACACTGAAGCTTTCTTT
TRBV28	TRBJ2-5	once	TRBD2	CASTTSKETQYF	TGTGCCAGCACGACTAGCAAGGAGACCCAGTACTTC
TRBV6-5	TRBJ2-7	-	-	CAVDTRSVSYEQYF	TGTGCCGTCGACACTAGGAGCGTATCCTACGAGCAGTACTTC
TRBV29-1	TRBJ2-2	-	TRBD2	CSVPQGVAGGDTGELFF	TGCAGCGTTCCCCAGGGCGTAGCGGGAGGGGACACCGGGGAGCTGTTTTTT
TRBV4-2	TRBJ1-2	few	-	CASSQVGRGNYGYTF	TGTGCCAGCAGCCAAGTAGGCAGGGGTAACTATGGCTACACCTTC
TRBV2	TRBJ2-3	-	TRBD2	CASSEGVRLAGTQYF	TGTGCCAGCAGTGAAGGTGTTAGACTAGCGGGTACGCAGTATTTT
TRBV7-9	TRBJ2-5	-	TRBD2	CATESLSGRIPETQYF	TGTGCCACCGAGTCCCTTAGCGGGAGGATCCCAGAGACCCAGTACTTC
TRBV5-1	TRBJ2-7	few	TRBD1	CASSFRGLTYEQYF	TGCGCCAGCAGCTTCAGGGGGCTAACCTACGAGCAGTACTTC
TRBV9	TRBJ2-6	few	-	CASSLLGFSGANVLTF	TGTGCCAGCAGCTTACTCGGGTTCTCTGGGGCCAACGTCCTGACTTTC
TRBV7-8	TRBJ2-7	few	-	CASSLGTVRSYEQYF	TGTGCCAGCAGCTTAGGGACAGTTCGCTCCTACGAGCAGTACTTC
TRBV28	TRBJ2-7	-	-	CASKPPGSTGEQYF	TGTGCCAGCAAACCCCCAGGTTCCACGGGAGAGCAGTACTTC
TRBV29-1	TRBJ2-5	many	-	CSVDGGVETQYF	TGCAGCGTTGATGGAGGGGTCGAGACCCAGTACTTC
TRBV18	TRBJ1-6	-	-	CASSPGRHSSYNSPLHF	TGTGCCAGCTCACCGGGCCGCCACAGCTCCTATAATTCACCCCTCCACTTT
TRBV7-2	TRBJ2-5	few	-	CASSPLAAGGSETQYF	TGTGCCAGCAGCCCCTTAGCTGCTGGGGGGTCCGAGACCCAGTACTTC
TRBV5-1	TRBJ1-5	few	-	CASSLQGAGNQPQHF	TGCGCCAGCAGCTTGCAAGGGGCGGGAAATCAGCCCCAGCATTTT
TRBV28	TRBJ2-4	-	TRBD2	CASSFLTGGLAKNIQYF	TGTGCCAGCAGTTTTCTCACGGGAGGATTAGCCAAAAACATTCAGTACTTC
TRBV28	TRBJ1-4	few	-	CASTPSNEKLFF	TGTGCCAGCACCCCCAGTAATGAAAAACTGTTTTTT
TRBV30	TRBJ2-1	-	-	CAWSLPNEQFF	TGTGCCTGGAGTCTTCCCAATGAGCAGTTCTTC
TRBV28	TRBJ2-7	few	-	CASTRGTFSYEQYF	TGTGCCAGCACGAGAGGCACTTTCTCCTACGAGCAGTACTTC
TRBV28	TRBJ2-6	few	-	CASSLYPGTGANVLTF	TGTGCCAGCAGTTTATATCCGGGGACTGGGGCCAACGTCCTGACTTTC
TRBV4-1	TRBJ2-1	-	TRBD1	CASSQAWDRGRTPGHNEQFF	TGCGCCAGCAGCCAAGCCTGGGACAGGGGCCGAACTCCGGGCCACAATGAGCAGTTCTTC
TRBV7-2	TRBJ2-2	few	-	CASRRGTGAGELFF	TGTGCCAGCAGGAGGGGGACCGGGGCCGGGGAGCTGTTTTTT
TRBV5-1	TRBJ2-1	-	-	CASSLYRDNYNEQFF	TGCGCCAGCAGCTTGTATCGGGACAACTACAATGAGCAGTTCTTC
TRBV2	TRBJ1-4	-	-	CATSTENNEKLFF	TGTGCCACTTCGACAGAGAATAATGAAAAACTGTTTTTT
TRBV7-7	TRBJ2-2	-	-	CASSERQTTGELFF	TGTGCCAGCAGCGAGAGACAAACCACCGGGGAGCTGTTTTTT
TRBV5-6	TRBJ2-1	few	-	CASSSVLRLNNEQFF	TGTGCCAGCAGCAGCGTACTTCGCTTAAACAATGAGCAGTTCTTC
TRBV29-1	TRBJ1-1	-	TRBD1	CSVKPQGSNTEAFF	TGCAGCGTGAAACCACAGGGGTCTAACACTGAAGCTTTCTTT
TRBV10-3	TRBJ2-3	few	TRBD1	CAISDRDRVADTQYF	TGTGCCATCAGTGATCGGGACAGGGTCGCAGATACGCAGTATTTT
TRBV30	TRBJ2-7	few	TRBD1	CAWTRTGGWNEQYF	TGTGCCTGGACCCGGACAGGGGGCTGGAACGAGCAGTACTTC
TRBV30	TRBJ2-3	few	-	CAWSVDTTTDTQYF	TGTGCCTGGAGTGTAGACACCACCACAGATACGCAGTATTTT
TRBV14	TRBJ2-3	few	TRBD2	CASSRRTSGGTDTQYF	TGTGCCAGCAGCCGACGGACTAGCGGGGGCACAGATACGCAGTATTTT
TRBV4-3	TRBJ2-3	-	-	CASSQVVRRTQYF	TGCGCCAGCAGCCAAGTTGTGCGGCGTACGCAGTATTTT
TRBV25-1	TRBJ1-1	few	-	CASSEYRNTEAFF	TGTGCCAGCAGTGAATACAGGAACACTGAAGCTTTCTTT
TRBV7-3	TRBJ2-7	-	TRBD1	CASSLDGTGDYEQYF	TGTGCCAGCAGCTTAGATGGGACAGGAGACTACGAGCAGTACTTC
TRBV7-2	TRBJ2-3	-	TRBD2	CASSLGFLAGGQYTQYF	TGTGCCAGCAGCTTAGGGTTCCTAGCGGGAGGACAATATACGCAGTATTTT